The 4 T cell receptor beta chains listed next were all sequenced from one sample in a study of long-term antiretroviral therapy in people with HIV. This was the immunoSEQ v3.0 assay at survey level. Sequenced by immunoSEQ multiplex PCR; TCRdb stores in-frame clones only, minus some. The sample shows 42,000 or so clones, 75% to 90% of them seen only once. Sequences were derived from unsorted PBMCs, sampled 3.1 years after starting antiretroviral therapy. Receptors were obtained from a woman between 50 and 59 years old with HIV.

The chain combines TRBV7-2 with TRBJ2-7; 10 nucleotides align to TRBD1. The CDR3 covers 14 residues. With V trimmed by 7 bases and J by 3 bases, 6 bases remained unmatched. Germline lookup yields CDR1 SGHTA and CDR2 FQGNSA. In DNA form, the CDR3 reads TGTGCCAGCACCTCCCGGGACAGGGGCTACGAGCAGTACTTC. It codes for CASTSRDRGYEQYF.

J is TRBJ1-5 and V is TRBV1; the table's D call of TRBD1 was not tested on the DNA. TRBV1 is a documented pseudogene. The CDR3 sequence is 14 residues long. The DNA of the CDR3 is TGCACCAGCACAGGACAGGGGGCAACTCTCCAGAGATATTTT. Translating gives CTSTGQGATLQRYF.

This chain joins TRBV6-1 and TRBJ1-1; 10 bases match TRBD1. J lost 3 bases, V lost 8 bases, and 6 bases had no gene match. The CDR3 contains 14 residues. Germline V gives CDR1 MNHNS, CDR2 SASEGT. The CDR3 DNA reads as TGTGCCAGCCGACAGGGGGCGAGGGACACTGAAGCTTTCTTT. It is translated as CASRQGARDTEAFF.

This clone appeared a single time. The CDR3 DNA sequence: TGTGCCAGCAGTGAACAGAGGGGCTCCTACGAGCAGTACTTC. Translated, it gives CASSEQRGSYEQYF. The V call is TRBV6-1, the J call TRBJ2-7; either TRBD1 or TRBD2 may supply D (5 bases each). This CDR3 has 14 amino acids. Trimming cost V 2 bases and J 0 bases, with 8 bases left between them. The germline V gene encodes CDR1 MNHNS and CDR2 SASEGT.